This T cell receptor (beta chain) came from a study of blood T cells in healthy people across ages. Across the whole study: Every two T cells gave about one barcoded beta molecule via template switching.

From germline, CDR1 is SNHLY and CDR2 FYNNEI. V gave up 1 base and J gave up 6 bases, with 7 bases separating them. There are 12 residues in the CDR3. Sample-barcoded 5' priming and a J-beta primer mix drove a second PCR of roughly 6 to 12 cycles. MiXCR, applied by TCRdb to the 5' RACE reads, yields one record per CDR3 protein. In the table there are roughly 1.9 million distinct CDR3 sequences, 39% of which are singletons. This clonotype was counted a few times. Sequenced: blood. The TCR sequence derives from a human donor in good health. The rearrangement joins TRBV2 to TRBJ2-7; D is undetermined. The CDR3 DNA sequence: TGTGCCAGCAGTGAAGTCGCGATCGAGCAGTACTTC. Amino acid sequence: CASSEVAIEQYF.